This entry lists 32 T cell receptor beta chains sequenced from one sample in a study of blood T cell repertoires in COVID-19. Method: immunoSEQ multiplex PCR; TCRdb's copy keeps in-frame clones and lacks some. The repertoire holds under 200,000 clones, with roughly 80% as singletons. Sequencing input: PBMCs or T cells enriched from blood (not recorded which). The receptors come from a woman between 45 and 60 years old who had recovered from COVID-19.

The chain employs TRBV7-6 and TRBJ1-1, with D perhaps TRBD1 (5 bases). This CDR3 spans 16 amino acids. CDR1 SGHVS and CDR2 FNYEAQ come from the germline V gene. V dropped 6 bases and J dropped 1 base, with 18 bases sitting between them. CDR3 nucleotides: TGTGCCAGCAGTCATCAGGGAACATGGCGGAACACTGAAGCTTTCTTT. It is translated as CASSHQGTWRNTEAFF.

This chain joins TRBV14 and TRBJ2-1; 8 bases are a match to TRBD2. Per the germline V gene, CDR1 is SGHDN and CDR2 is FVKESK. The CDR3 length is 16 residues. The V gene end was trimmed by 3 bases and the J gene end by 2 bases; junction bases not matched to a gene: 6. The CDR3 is CASSHLTSGAYNEQFF. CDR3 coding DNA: TGTGCCAGCAGCCACCTCACTAGCGGAGCCTACAATGAGCAGTTCTTC.

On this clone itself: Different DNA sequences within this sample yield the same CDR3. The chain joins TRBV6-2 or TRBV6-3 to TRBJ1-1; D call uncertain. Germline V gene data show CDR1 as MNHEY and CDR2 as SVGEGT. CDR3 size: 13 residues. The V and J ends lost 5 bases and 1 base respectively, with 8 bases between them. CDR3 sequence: CASSGRGNTEAFF. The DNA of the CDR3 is TGTGCCAGCAGTGGTCGAGGGAACACTGAAGCTTTCTTT.

CDR3 residues: CASRRGLEYNEQFF. CDR3 sequence (DNA): TGCGCCAGCAGAAGAGGGTTGGAGTACAATGAGCAGTTCTTC. The V gene is TRBV4-3, the J gene TRBJ2-1; D might be TRBD2 (5 bases). Germline V lookup: CDR1 LGHNA, CDR2 YSLEER. Between the trimmed V and J ends, which lost 6 bases and 4 bases, there was a span of 13 bases. The CDR3 contains 14 residues.

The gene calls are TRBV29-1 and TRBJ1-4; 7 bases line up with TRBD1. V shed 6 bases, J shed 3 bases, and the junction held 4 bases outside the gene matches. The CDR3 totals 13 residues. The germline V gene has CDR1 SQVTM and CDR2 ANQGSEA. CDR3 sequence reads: CSVEQGPNEKLFF. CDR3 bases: TGCAGCGTGGAACAGGGGCCTAATGAAAAACTGTTTTTT.

The DNA for the CDR3 is TGTGCCAGCAGTTCGGCGGAAAATCAGCCCCAGCATTTT. Protein sequence: CASSSAENQPQHF. The gene calls are TRBV6-1 and TRBJ1-5; D is ambiguous. Trimming took 5 bases from V and 4 from J, leaving 9 bases between them. Germline V lookup: CDR1 MNHNS, CDR2 SASEGT. The CDR3 is made up of 13 amino acids.

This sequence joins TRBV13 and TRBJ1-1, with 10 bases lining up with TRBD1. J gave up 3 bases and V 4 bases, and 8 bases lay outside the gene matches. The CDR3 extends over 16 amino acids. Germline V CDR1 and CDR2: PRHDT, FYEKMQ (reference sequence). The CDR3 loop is CASSYRTGGGYTEAFF. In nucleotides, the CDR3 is TGTGCCAGCAGCTACCGGACAGGGGGAGGATACACTGAAGCTTTCTTT.

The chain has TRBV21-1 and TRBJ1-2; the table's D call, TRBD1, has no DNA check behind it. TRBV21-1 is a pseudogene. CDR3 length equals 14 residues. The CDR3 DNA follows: TGTGCCAGCAGCAAGGCAGTAACTAACTATGGCTACACCTTC. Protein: CASSKAVTNYGYTF.

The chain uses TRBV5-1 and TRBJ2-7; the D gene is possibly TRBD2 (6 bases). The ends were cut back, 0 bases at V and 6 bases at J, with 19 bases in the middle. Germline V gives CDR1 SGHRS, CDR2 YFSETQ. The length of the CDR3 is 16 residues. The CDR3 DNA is TGCGCCAGCAGCTTGGAGGGACGGGGGACCCATCGCGAGCAGTACTTC. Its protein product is CASSLEGRGTHREQYF.

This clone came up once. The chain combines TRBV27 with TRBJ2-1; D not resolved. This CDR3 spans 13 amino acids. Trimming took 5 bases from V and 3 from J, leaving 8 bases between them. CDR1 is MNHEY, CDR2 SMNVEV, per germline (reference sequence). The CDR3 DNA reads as TGTGCCAGCAGTCTCCCCGGCTACAATGAGCAGTTCTTC. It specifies CASSLPGYNEQFF.

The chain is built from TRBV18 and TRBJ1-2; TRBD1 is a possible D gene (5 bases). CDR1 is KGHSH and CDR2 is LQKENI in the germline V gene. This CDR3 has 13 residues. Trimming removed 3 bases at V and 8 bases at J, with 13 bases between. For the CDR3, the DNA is TGTGCCAGCTCACCGGAGCGGGGGATGGGCTACACCTTC. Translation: CASSPERGMGYTF. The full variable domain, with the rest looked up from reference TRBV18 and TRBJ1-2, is NAGVMQNPRHLVRRRGQEARLRCSPMKGHSHVYWYRQLPEEGLKFMVYLQKENIIDESGMPKERFSAEFPKEGPSILRIQQVVRGDSAAYFCASSPERGMGYTFGSGTRLTVV.

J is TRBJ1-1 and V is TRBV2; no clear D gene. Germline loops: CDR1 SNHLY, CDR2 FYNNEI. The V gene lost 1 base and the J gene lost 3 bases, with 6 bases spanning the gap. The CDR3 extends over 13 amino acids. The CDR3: CASSEVAYTEAFF. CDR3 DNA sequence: TGTGCCAGCAGTGAAGTAGCCTACACTGAAGCTTTCTTT. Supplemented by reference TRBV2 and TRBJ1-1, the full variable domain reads EPEVTQTPSHQVTQMGQEVILRCVPISNHLYFYWYRQILGQKVEFLVSFYNNEISEKSEIFDDQFSVERPDGSNFTLKIRSTKLEDSAMYFCASSEVAYTEAFFGQGTRLTVV.

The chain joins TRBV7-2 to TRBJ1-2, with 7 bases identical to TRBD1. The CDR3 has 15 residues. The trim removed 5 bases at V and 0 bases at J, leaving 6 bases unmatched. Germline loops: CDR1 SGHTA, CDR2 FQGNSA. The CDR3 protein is CASSAKQGPNYGYTF. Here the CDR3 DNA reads TGTGCCAGCAGCGCGAAACAGGGGCCTAACTATGGCTACACCTTC.

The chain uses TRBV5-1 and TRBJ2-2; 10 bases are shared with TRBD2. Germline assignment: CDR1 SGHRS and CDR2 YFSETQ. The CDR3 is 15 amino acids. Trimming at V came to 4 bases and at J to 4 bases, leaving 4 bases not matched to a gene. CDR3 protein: CASSPQRGGTGELFF. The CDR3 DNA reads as TGCGCCAGCAGCCCACAGCGGGGGGGCACCGGGGAGCTGTTTTTT.

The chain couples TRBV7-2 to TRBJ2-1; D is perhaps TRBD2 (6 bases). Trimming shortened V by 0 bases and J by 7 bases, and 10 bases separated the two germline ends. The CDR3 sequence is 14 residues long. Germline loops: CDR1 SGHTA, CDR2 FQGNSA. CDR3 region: CASSLALARNEQFF. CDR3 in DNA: TGTGCCAGCAGCTTAGCCCTAGCGAGGAATGAGCAGTTCTTC. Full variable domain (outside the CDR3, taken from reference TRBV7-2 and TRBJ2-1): GAGVSQSPSNKVTEKGKDVELRCDPISGHTALYWYRQSLGQGLEFLIYFQGNSAPDKSGLPSDRFSAERTGGSVSTLTIQRTQQEDSAVYLCASSLALARNEQFFGPGTRLTVL.

The CDR3 is CASSVAGGPSTDTQYF. The CDR3 DNA reads as TGTGCCAGCAGCGTAGCGGGGGGCCCTAGCACAGATACGCAGTATTTT. The V call is TRBV9, the J call TRBJ2-3, with D possibly TRBD2 on 7 matching bases. Trimming removed 0 bases from V and 0 bases from J, with 11 bases in between. CDR3 size: 16 residues. Germline V gene lookup returns CDR1 SGDLS and CDR2 YYNGEE.

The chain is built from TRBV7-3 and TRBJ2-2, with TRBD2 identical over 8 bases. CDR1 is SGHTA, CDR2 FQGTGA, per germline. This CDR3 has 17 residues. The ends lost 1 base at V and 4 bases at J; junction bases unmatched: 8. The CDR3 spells CASSLIYSGASTGELFF. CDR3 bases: TGTGCCAGCAGCTTAATTTATAGCGGGGCTTCCACCGGGGAGCTGTTTTTT.

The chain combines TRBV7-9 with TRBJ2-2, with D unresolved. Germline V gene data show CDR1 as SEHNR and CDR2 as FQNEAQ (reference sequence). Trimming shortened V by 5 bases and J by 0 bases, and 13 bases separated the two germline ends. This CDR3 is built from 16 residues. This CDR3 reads CASSRKLTPNTGELFF. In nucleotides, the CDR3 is TGTGCCAGCAGCCGAAAACTGACACCGAACACCGGGGAGCTGTTTTTT.

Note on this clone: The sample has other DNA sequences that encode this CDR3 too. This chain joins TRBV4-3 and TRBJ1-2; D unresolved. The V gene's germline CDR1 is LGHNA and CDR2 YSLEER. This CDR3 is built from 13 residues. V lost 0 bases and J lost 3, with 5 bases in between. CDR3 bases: TGCGCCAGCAGCCAAGATCGGGACTATGGCTACACCTTC. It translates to CASSQDRDYGYTF.

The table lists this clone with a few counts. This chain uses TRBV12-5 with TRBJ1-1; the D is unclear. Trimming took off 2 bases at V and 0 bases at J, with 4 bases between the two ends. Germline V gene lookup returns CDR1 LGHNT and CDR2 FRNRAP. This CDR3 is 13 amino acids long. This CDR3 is CASGLSVNTEAFF. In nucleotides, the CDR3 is TGTGCTAGTGGTTTGTCTGTGAACACTGAAGCTTTCTTT.

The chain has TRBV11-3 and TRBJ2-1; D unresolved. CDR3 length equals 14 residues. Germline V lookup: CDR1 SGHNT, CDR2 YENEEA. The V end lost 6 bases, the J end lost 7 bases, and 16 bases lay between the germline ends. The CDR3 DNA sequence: TGTGCCAGCAGAGCCCGGGTAGCCAGAAATGAGCAGTTCTTC. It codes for CASRARVARNEQFF.

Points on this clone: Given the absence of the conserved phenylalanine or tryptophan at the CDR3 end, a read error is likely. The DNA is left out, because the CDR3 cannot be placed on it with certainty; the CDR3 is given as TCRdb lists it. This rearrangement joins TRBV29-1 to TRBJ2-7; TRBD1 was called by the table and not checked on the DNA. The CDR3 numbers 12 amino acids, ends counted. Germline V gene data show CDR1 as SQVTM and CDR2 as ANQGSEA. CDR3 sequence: CSVEVTGGARIL.

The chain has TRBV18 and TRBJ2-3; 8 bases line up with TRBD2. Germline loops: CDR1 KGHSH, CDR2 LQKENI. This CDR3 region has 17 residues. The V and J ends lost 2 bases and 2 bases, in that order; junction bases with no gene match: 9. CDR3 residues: CASSPVASGRPTDTQYF. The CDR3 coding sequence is TGTGCCAGCTCACCAGTTGCTAGCGGGCGCCCCACAGATACGCAGTATTTT.

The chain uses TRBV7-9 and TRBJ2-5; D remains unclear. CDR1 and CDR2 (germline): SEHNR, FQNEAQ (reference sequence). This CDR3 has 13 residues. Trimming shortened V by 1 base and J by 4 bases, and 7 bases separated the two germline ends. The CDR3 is CASSLGSGETQYF. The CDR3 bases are TGTGCCAGCAGCTTAGGGTCGGGAGAGACCCAGTACTTC.

The CDR3 protein is CASSESGGIQYF. The CDR3 DNA reads as TGTGCCAGCAGTGAAAGCGGCGGCATTCAGTACTTC. The chain links TRBV2 to TRBJ2-4; tentative D call: TRBD2 (5 bases). Trimming took 2 bases from V and 9 from J, leaving 8 bases between them. CDR1 and CDR2 from the germline V gene are SNHLY and FYNNEI. This CDR3 is 12 amino acids long.

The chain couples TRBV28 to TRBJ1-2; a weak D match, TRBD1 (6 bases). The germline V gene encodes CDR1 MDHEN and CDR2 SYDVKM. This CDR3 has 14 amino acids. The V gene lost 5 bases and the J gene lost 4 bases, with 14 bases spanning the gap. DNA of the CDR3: TGTGCCAGCAGTGTGAACAGGGACCCCTATGGCTACACCTTC. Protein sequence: CASSVNRDPYGYTF.

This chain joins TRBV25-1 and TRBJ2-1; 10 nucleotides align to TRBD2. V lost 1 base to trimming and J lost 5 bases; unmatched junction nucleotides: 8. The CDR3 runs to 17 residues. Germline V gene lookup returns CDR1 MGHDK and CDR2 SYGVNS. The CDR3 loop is CASSESLLAGENNEQFF. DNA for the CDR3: TGTGCCAGCAGTGAATCCCTCCTAGCGGGGGAGAACAATGAGCAGTTCTTC.

CDR3 loop: CSASGPSGVYNEQFF. The CDR3 DNA reads TGCAGTGCTAGTGGGCCAAGCGGGGTATACAATGAGCAGTTCTTC. The chain recombines TRBV20-1 with TRBJ2-1; 7 positions agree with TRBD2. After removal of 3 bases from V and 4 bases from J, the junction contained 9 bases not matched to a gene. Germline V gene sequence: CDR1 DFQATT, CDR2 SNEGSKA (reference sequence). There are 15 residues in the CDR3.

The CDR3 here is CASSLAREGGYTF. CDR3 bases: TGTGCCAGCAGTTTGGCCAGGGAGGGAGGCTACACCTTC. This rearrangement joins TRBV12-3 or TRBV12-4 to TRBJ1-2, with D possibly matching TRBD1 (5 bases). Trimming left V 3 bases short and J 8 bases short, with 13 bases between. This CDR3 spans 13 amino acids.

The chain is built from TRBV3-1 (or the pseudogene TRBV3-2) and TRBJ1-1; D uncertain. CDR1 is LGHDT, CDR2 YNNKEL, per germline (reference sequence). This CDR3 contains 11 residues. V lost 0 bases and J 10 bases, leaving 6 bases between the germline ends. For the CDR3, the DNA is TGTGCCAGCAGCCAAGATTATCGAGCTTTCTTT. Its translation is CASSQDYRAFF.

The CDR3 reads CASSVDNRGLAASSYNEQFF. CDR3 nucleotide sequence: TGTGCCAGCAGCGTTGATAACAGGGGACTAGCGGCCAGCTCCTACAATGAGCAGTTCTTC. The V gene is TRBV7-3, the J gene TRBJ2-1; 11 nucleotides agree with TRBD2. The V and J ends lost 5 bases and 0 bases, in that order; junction bases with no gene match: 15. The CDR3 totals 20 residues. CDR1 and CDR2 (germline): SGHTA, FQGTGA.

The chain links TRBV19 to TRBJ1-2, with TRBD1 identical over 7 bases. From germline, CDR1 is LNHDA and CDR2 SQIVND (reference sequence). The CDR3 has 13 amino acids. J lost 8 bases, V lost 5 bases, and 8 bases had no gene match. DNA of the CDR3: TGTGCCAGTAGTGCTACAGGGGTAGGCGGCTACACCTTC. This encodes CASSATGVGGYTF.